These 17 T cell receptor beta chains were sequenced from one sample in a study of shared clonotypes between healthy human individuals. The table came from immunoSEQ multiplex PCR; TCRdb's copy has only in-frame clones and leaves some out. The sample includes 2 million to 3 million clones, roughly 93% seen only once; the top ten take 0.36%. The specimen was naive CD4+ T cells from PBMCs. As for subset: CD45RA+ positively selected. These receptors were collected from a man younger than 30 in good health. Some clones in this sample may be carry-over from other donors' samples.

In its sample, this clone was seen once. The chain uses TRBV19 and TRBJ2-3; D gene unclear. Germline-derived CDR1 and CDR2 are LNHDA and SQIVND (reference sequence). Trimming removed 2 bases at V and 2 bases at J, with 5 bases between. There are 13 residues in the CDR3. CDR3 sequence reads: CASSIRNTDTQYF. The CDR3 region has the DNA TGTGCCAGTAGTATAAGGAACACAGATACGCAGTATTTT.

The genes are TRBV9 and TRBJ2-3; possible D gene TRBD2, 6 bases. Germline CDR1 and CDR2: SGDLS and YYNGEE. This CDR3 is built from 16 residues. V gave up 0 bases and J gave up 6 bases, with 17 bases separating them. CDR3 nucleotide sequence: TGTGCCAGCAGCGTAGGGCCTAGCGCGAGGGTGGATACGCAGTATTTT. Protein: CASSVGPSARVDTQYF.

The gene calls are TRBV18 and TRBJ1-1; D is uncertain. The CDR3 extends over 16 amino acids. Germline-derived CDR1 and CDR2 are KGHSH and LQKENI. V was trimmed by 1 base and J by 1 base, leaving 13 bases between them. The CDR3 loop reads CASSPQVSTANTEAFF. The DNA for the CDR3 is TGTGCCAGCTCACCACAGGTTTCGACGGCGAACACTGAAGCTTTCTTT.

The V call is TRBV6-5, the J call TRBJ1-2; unclear D gene. Germline lookup yields CDR1 MNHEY and CDR2 SVGAGI. Trimming pared 0 bases from V and 7 bases from J, leaving 9 bases between. The CDR3 has 13 amino acids. CDR3 nucleotides: TGTGCCAGCAGTTACTCGGAGCAGTCTGGCTACACCTTC. Amino acid sequence: CASSYSEQSGYTF.

This chain uses TRBV7-3 with TRBJ2-5; a possible D gene is TRBD1 (5 bases). CDR3 length: 15 amino acids. The germline CDR1 and CDR2 sequences are SGHTA and FQGTGA. Trimming stripped 3 bases from V and 5 bases from J, with 16 bases between. The CDR3 region is CASSFRVGAIETQYF. In DNA form, the CDR3 reads TGTGCCAGCAGCTTTAGGGTAGGGGCGATCGAGACCCAGTACTTC.

The chain is built from TRBV6-1 and TRBJ1-6; 7 positions match TRBD1. The CDR3 extends over 13 amino acids. Germline V gene sequence: CDR1 MNHNS, CDR2 SASEGT. The DNA of the CDR3 is TGTGGGACACAGGGGCCCCATAATTCACCCCTCCACTTT. Translation gives CGTQGPHNSPLHF.

This chain uses TRBV28 with TRBJ2-7, with a weak D call TRBD1 (5 bases). This CDR3 is 15 amino acids long. With 5 bases removed from V and 6 bases from J, the gap between germline ends came to 20 bases. Germline V lookup: CDR1 MDHEN, CDR2 SYDVKM. The CDR3 sequence: CASSHRTNSMSEQYF. In DNA form, the CDR3 reads TGTGCCAGCAGTCATAGGACAAACAGCATGAGCGAGCAGTACTTC.

The CDR3 region has the DNA TGTGCCAGCAGCTTAGATCGGGACAGGGGCTACAATGAGCAGTTCTTC. Encoded protein: CASSLDRDRGYNEQFF. The chain carries TRBV7-2 and TRBJ2-1, with 10 nucleotides matching TRBD1. The J segment lost 3 bases and the V segment lost 1 base, leaving 3 bases of the junction unmatched. Germline V gene lookup returns CDR1 SGHTA and CDR2 FQGNSA. The CDR3 is made up of 16 amino acids.

The J gene is TRBJ2-7, the V gene TRBV9; D tentatively reads TRBD1 or TRBD2 (5 bases each). V was cut by 0 bases and J by 2 bases, with 9 bases left in between. Germline CDR1 SGDLS, CDR2 YYNGEE. This CDR3 contains 14 residues. CDR3: CASSVGADTYEQYF. As DNA, the CDR3 is TGTGCCAGCAGCGTAGGAGCGGACACCTACGAGCAGTACTTC.

The chain couples TRBV30 to TRBJ1-2; D unresolved. Germline assignment: CDR1 GTSNPN and CDR2 SVGIG (reference sequence). V lost 4 bases and J lost 8, with 20 bases in between. The CDR3 has 14 amino acids. As DNA, the CDR3 is TGTGCCTGGAACGGAGGGCCTCTCATTCGGGGCTACACCTTC. Protein: CAWNGGPLIRGYTF. Based on the CDR3 plus reference TRBV30 and TRBJ1-2, the full variable domain is SQTIHQWPATLVQPVGSPLSLECTVEGTSNPNLYWYRQAAGRGLQLLFYSVGIGQISSEVPQNLSASRPQDRQFILSSKKLLLSDSGFYLCAWNGGPLIRGYTFGSGTRLTVV.

This rearrangement joins TRBV6-5 to TRBJ2-3; D tentatively fits TRBD1 or TRBD2 (5 bases each). Germline CDR1 and CDR2: MNHEY and SVGAGI. Trimming stripped 4 bases from V and 12 bases from J, with 14 bases between. The CDR3 contains 12 residues. Here the CDR3 DNA reads TGTGCCAGCAGTTCTCTGGGACCCTTACAGTATTTT. Residues: CASSSLGPLQYF.

The chain joins TRBV6-5 to TRBJ1-4, with 8 nucleotides matching TRBD1. The CDR3 consists of 13 residues. Losses at the gene ends were 6 bases for V and 8 bases for J; bases not matched to a gene: 5. Germline assignment: CDR1 MNHEY and CDR2 SVGAGI. For the CDR3, the DNA is TGTGCCAGCAGGGTAACAGGGGGGGAAAAACTGTTTTTT. Translated: CASRVTGGEKLFF.

This sequence joins TRBV6-5 and TRBJ2-1; 10 nucleotides align to TRBD1. The CDR3 runs to 14 residues. V shed 6 bases, J shed 8 bases, and the junction held 7 bases outside the gene matches. Germline CDR1 MNHEY, CDR2 SVGAGI. CDR3 coding DNA: TGTGCCAGCAGACCGGACAGGGGGTTTCATGAGCAGTTCTTC. It yields the protein CASRPDRGFHEQFF.

The chain uses TRBV23-1 and TRBJ2-7, with 9 positions matching TRBD2. TRBV23-1 is treated as an ORF (open reading frame) with a function not yet certain. Germline trimming cut 3 bases from V and 4 bases from J; bases unmatched to any gene: 7. The CDR3 extends over 15 amino acids. In DNA form, the CDR3 reads TGCGCCAGCAGTCATCCAGCGGGGGGCGAGTACGAGCAGTACTTC. Its protein is CASSHPAGGEYEQYF.

CDR3 sequence (DNA): TGTGCAAGTCTTGGACTCAACCTGGGCTACGAGCAGTACTTC. Translation gives CASLGLNLGYEQYF. V and J are TRBV12-2 and TRBJ2-7; TRBD2, as called in the table, went unchecked against the DNA. TRBV12-2 is given as a pseudogene. This CDR3 contains 14 residues.

The rearrangement links TRBV30 to TRBJ1-4; 8 positions agree with TRBD1. The CDR3 is 14 residues long. Germline assignment: CDR1 GTSNPN and CDR2 SVGIG (reference sequence). V was clipped by 1 base and J by 7 bases; unmatched bases: 5. In DNA, the CDR3 is TGTGCCTGGAGTGAGACAGGGGAAGGTGAAAAACTGTTTTTT. Protein sequence: CAWSETGEGEKLFF.

This clone was recorded only once. The rearrangement joins TRBV5-8 to TRBJ2-7; 7 bases fit TRBD1. Germline values: CDR1 SGHTS, CDR2 YDEGEE. The CDR3 extends over 15 amino acids. V was clipped by 0 bases and J by 1 base; unmatched bases: 4. DNA of the CDR3: TGTGCCAGCAGCTTGGATCCAGGGGGATCCTACGAGCAGTACTTC. It is translated as CASSLDPGGSYEQYF. The variable domain in full, completed from reference TRBV5-8 and TRBJ2-7, reads EAGVTQSPTHLIKTRGQQATLRCSPISGHTSVYWYQQALGLGLQFLLWYDEGEERNRGNFPPRFSGRQFPNYSSELNVNALELEDSALYLCASSLDPGGSYEQYFGPGTRLTVT.